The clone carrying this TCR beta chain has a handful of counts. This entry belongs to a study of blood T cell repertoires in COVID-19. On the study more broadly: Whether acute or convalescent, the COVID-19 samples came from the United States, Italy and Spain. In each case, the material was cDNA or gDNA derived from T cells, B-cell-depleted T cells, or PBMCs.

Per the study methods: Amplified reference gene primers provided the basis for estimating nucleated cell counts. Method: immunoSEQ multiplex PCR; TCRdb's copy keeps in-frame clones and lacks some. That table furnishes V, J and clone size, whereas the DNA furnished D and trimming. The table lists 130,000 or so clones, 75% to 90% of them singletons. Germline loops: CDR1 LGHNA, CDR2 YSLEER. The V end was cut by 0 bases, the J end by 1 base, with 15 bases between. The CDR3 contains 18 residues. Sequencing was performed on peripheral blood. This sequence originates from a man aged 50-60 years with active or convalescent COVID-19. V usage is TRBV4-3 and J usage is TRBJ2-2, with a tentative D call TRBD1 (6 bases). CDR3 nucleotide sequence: TGCGCCAGCAGCCAAGATCGGCCCTGGACAGAGAACACCGGGGAGCTGTTTTTT. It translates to CASSQDRPWTENTGELFF.